Each of the 26 T cell receptor beta chains below was sequenced from the same sample in a study of OX40 agonist ivuxolimab in advanced cancers. Clones were sequenced by immunoSEQ multiplex PCR, and TCRdb holds only the in-frame ones, with some missing. The repertoire holds roughly 40,000 clones, with roughly 82% as singletons. Specimen: CD4+ or CD8+ T cells sorted from blood, collected in a trial of the OX40 agonist ivuxolimab. All receptors come from an adult with an advanced solid tumor such as melanoma, head and neck, liver or kidney cancer.

The rearrangement links TRBV4-3 to TRBJ2-1; unclear D gene. CDR1 and CDR2 from the germline V gene are LGHNA and YSLEER. Between the trimmed V and J ends, which lost 6 bases and 5 bases, there was a span of 11 bases. The CDR3 spans 13 residues. CDR3 coding DNA: TGCGCCAGCAGTTTGGAGTTCAACAATGAGCAGTTCTTC. It encodes CASSLEFNNEQFF.

The J gene is TRBJ1-6, the V gene TRBV6-5, with 10 bases identical to TRBD1. The length of the CDR3 is 15 residues. Germline V CDR1 and CDR2: MNHEY, SVGAGI. The V and J ends lost 4 bases and 10 bases, in that order; junction bases with no gene match: 7. This CDR3 is CASSSTGTGESPLHF. DNA for the CDR3: TGTGCCAGCAGTTCCACCGGGACAGGGGAATCACCCCTCCACTTT.

The rearrangement joins TRBV21-1 to TRBJ1-4; the table's D call TRBD1 went unverified against the DNA. TRBV21-1 is designated a pseudogene. This CDR3 is 17 amino acids long. CDR3 sequence: CASSKGGSGTGDEKLFF. The CDR3 DNA reads as TGTGCCAGCAGCAAAGGGGGCTCCGGGACAGGGGATGAAAAACTGTTTTTT.

The chain links TRBV11-2 to TRBJ2-5, with a weak D call TRBD1 (5 bases). Germline CDR1 and CDR2: SGHAT and FQNNGV. This CDR3 comprises 13 residues. Trimming removed 3 bases from V and 5 bases from J, with 10 bases in between. The CDR3 region is CASSFGAAETQYF. The CDR3 DNA is TGTGCCAGCAGCTTTGGGGCAGCGGAGACCCAGTACTTC.

This sequence joins TRBV27 and TRBJ2-1; 9 nucleotides line up with TRBD2. The CDR3 runs to 18 residues. The J segment lost 3 bases and the V segment lost 7 bases, leaving 16 bases of the junction unmatched. Germline V gene sequence: CDR1 MNHEY, CDR2 SMNVEV (reference sequence). CDR3 sequence: CASTTGGGASFVYNEQFF. CDR3 DNA: TGTGCCAGCACAACGGGCGGGGGGGCGAGTTTTGTCTACAATGAGCAGTTCTTC.

This clone appeared once. The junction does not match germline at one end; this may be a read error. The V and J genes are TRBV20-1 and TRBJ1-2; perhaps TRBD1 as D (5 bases). The CDR3 runs to 11 residues. Germline-derived CDR1 and CDR2 are DFQATT and SNEGSKA (reference sequence). The CDR3 DNA is TGCAGTGCTAGGGGCGGGACGCCTAATATCTTC. Amino acid sequence: CSARGGTPNIF.

The CDR3 protein is CASSPRQLAGGTQYF. The DNA of the CDR3 is TGTGCCAGCTCACCCCGGCAACTAGCGGGGGGTACGCAGTATTTT. The chain employs TRBV18 and TRBJ2-3; TRBD2 agrees at 12 bases. The CDR3 contains 15 residues. CDR1 KGHSH and CDR2 LQKENI come from the germline V gene. With V trimmed by 3 bases and J by 8 bases, 6 bases remained unmatched.

The genes are TRBV4-3 and TRBJ1-2; 7 nucleotides match TRBD1. Unmatched junction bases numbered 9, after V lost 0 bases and J lost 8 bases. This CDR3 has 15 residues. Germline CDR1 reads LGHNA; CDR2 reads YSLEER. CDR3: CASSQEQGRDGGYTF. The CDR3 bases are TGCGCCAGCAGCCAAGAACAGGGGAGAGATGGCGGCTACACCTTC.

The genes are TRBV7-6 and TRBJ2-7, with TRBD2 as a possible D gene (5 bases). Germline V gene sequence: CDR1 SGHVS, CDR2 FNYEAQ. V lost 8 bases and J lost 3, with 23 bases in between. The CDR3 is 16 residues long. CDR3 sequence: CASQSSPGPGSYEQYF. The CDR3, as DNA: TGTGCCAGCCAATCCTCACCGGGCCCTGGGAGCTACGAGCAGTACTTC.

By share, this clone counts as medium-sized. The chain joins TRBV2 to TRBJ1-2, with D unclear. V lost 6 bases and J lost 4, with 9 bases in between. This CDR3 has 12 amino acids. Germline CDR1 and CDR2: SNHLY and FYNNEI. The CDR3 region is CASREPTYGYTF. The CDR3 region has the DNA TGTGCCAGCAGGGAGCCGACCTATGGCTACACCTTC.

The chain uses TRBV5-8 and TRBJ2-7, with 7 bases fitting TRBD1. This CDR3 region has 14 residues. Germline CDR1 reads SGHTS; CDR2 reads YDEGEE. Trimming at V came to 4 bases and at J to 5 bases, leaving 9 bases not matched to a gene. The DNA for the CDR3 is TGTGCCAGCAGCCCAAGACAGGGTGCGCACGAGCAGTACTTC. It encodes CASSPRQGAHEQYF.

The gene calls are TRBV6-5 and TRBJ1-6, with 7 bases fitting TRBD1. The V segment lost 6 bases and the J segment 12 bases; nucleotides outside the gene matches: 8. The CDR3 runs to 13 residues. Germline V gene lookup returns CDR1 MNHEY and CDR2 SVGAGI. As DNA, the CDR3 is TGTGCCAGCAGACCACCGGGACAGATACCCCTCCACTTT. Encoded protein: CASRPPGQIPLHF.

The V gene is TRBV30, the J gene TRBJ2-7; a possible D gene is TRBD2 (6 bases). The CDR3 has 11 amino acids. Per germline, CDR1 GTSNPN and CDR2 SVGIG (reference sequence). The V end was cut by 5 bases, the J end by 2 bases, with 7 bases between. Here the CDR3 reads CAWGGTYEQYF. The CDR3 DNA sequence: TGTGCCTGGGGGGGGACCTACGAGCAGTACTTC.

The chain employs TRBV18 and TRBJ2-1, with 9 bases aligning to TRBD1. This CDR3 spans 14 amino acids. Germline V gene data show CDR1 as KGHSH and CDR2 as LQKENI. Trimming at V came to 3 bases and at J to 10 bases, leaving 7 bases not matched to a gene. The CDR3 DNA is TGTGCCAGCTCACCGCCCGGACAGGGGCAGGAGCAGTTCTTC. It specifies CASSPPGQGQEQFF.

There are a few counts of this clone. This chain connects TRBV6-5 to TRBJ1-2, with unresolved D. Germline V gene data show CDR1 as MNHEY and CDR2 as SVGAGI. The CDR3 extends over 12 amino acids. Trimming stripped 6 bases from V and 7 bases from J, with 12 bases between. CDR3 residues: CASRAQIGGYTF. In nucleotides, the CDR3 is TGTGCCAGCAGAGCCCAAATCGGTGGCTACACCTTC.

This chain connects TRBV6-6 to TRBJ1-1; TRBD1 matches at 7 bases. The V gene end was trimmed by 6 bases and the J gene end by 5 bases; junction bases not matched to a gene: 12. The CDR3 spans 15 residues. The V gene's germline CDR1 is MNHNY and CDR2 SVGAGI (reference sequence). The DNA of the CDR3 is TGTGCCAGCAGCGACAGGGTTGGACGCGGTACTGAAGCTTTCTTT. Its translation is CASSDRVGRGTEAFF.

The table lists this clone with a count of one. V is TRBV5-4 and J is TRBJ1-5, with a possible D match to TRBD1 (5 bases). Trimming shortened V by 1 base and J by 4 bases, and 12 bases separated the two germline ends. The CDR3 is made up of 15 amino acids. Germline V CDR1 and CDR2: SGHNT, YYREEE (reference sequence). The DNA for the CDR3 is TGTGCCAGCAGCTTGTGGGGGGGTGATAATCAGCCCCAGCATTTT. As protein: CASSLWGGDNQPQHF.

Sample share makes this clone medium-sized. The chain carries TRBV5-4 and TRBJ1-5, with a tentative D call TRBD1 (5 bases). Germline V gene sequence: CDR1 SGHNT, CDR2 YYREEE (reference sequence). The CDR3 sequence is 16 residues long. The ends were cut back, 3 bases at V and 3 bases at J, with 16 bases in the middle. DNA for the CDR3: TGTGCCAGCAGCTCGCCGGGACCGAGATTCAATCAGCCCCAGCATTTT. It encodes CASSSPGPRFNQPQHF.

This rearrangement joins TRBV5-1 to TRBJ1-2; the D gene is possibly TRBD1 (5 bases). V lost 0 bases, J lost 2 bases, and 14 bases lay in between. The germline gives CDR1 SGHRS, CDR2 YFSETQ. CDR3 length equals 16 residues. The CDR3 DNA reads as TGCGCCAGCAGCTTGGGGGGCCGGGGCACCAACTATGGCTACACCTTC. As protein: CASSLGGRGTNYGYTF. Complete variable domain (other parts from reference TRBV5-1 and TRBJ1-2): KAGVTQTPRYLIKTRGQQVTLSCSPISGHRSVSWYQQTPGQGLQFLFEYFSETQRNKGNFPGRFSGRQFSNSRSEMNVSTLELGDSALYLCASSLGGRGTNYGYTFGSGTRLTVV.

This chain links TRBV5-1 with TRBJ2-5; 10 bases are a match to TRBD2. The germline gives CDR1 SGHRS, CDR2 YFSETQ. The CDR3 contains 15 residues. Trimming removed 0 bases from V and 2 bases from J; junction bases left unmatched: 1. The CDR3 DNA follows: TGCGCCAGCAGCTTGGAACTAGCGGGGCAAGAGACCCAGTACTTC. Its protein product is CASSLELAGQETQYF.

This chain connects TRBV6-6 to TRBJ1-2, with D perhaps matching TRBD1 (6 bases). The germline V gene encodes CDR1 MNHNY and CDR2 SVGAGI (reference sequence). The CDR3 is made up of 11 amino acids. Trimming took off 9 bases at V and 10 bases at J, with 15 bases between the two ends. CDR3 region: CASKGGGPYTF. As DNA, the CDR3 is TGTGCCAGTAAAGGGGGTGGACCCTACACCTTC.

The genes are TRBV6-4 and TRBJ2-2, with D perhaps TRBD2 (5 bases). Germline values: CDR1 MRHNA, CDR2 SNTAGT. The CDR3 extends over 15 amino acids. With 8 bases removed from V and 6 bases from J, the gap between germline ends came to 19 bases. The CDR3 spells CASRLAPGSPGELFF. Written as DNA, the CDR3 is TGTGCCAGCCGTCTTGCCCCGGGGTCACCCGGGGAGCTGTTTTTT.

This clone showed up just a few times. The rearrangement uses TRBV10-1 and TRBJ2-5; TRBD2 aligns across 10 bases. V shed 6 bases, J shed 5 bases, and the junction held 12 bases outside the gene matches. This CDR3 comprises 16 residues. Germline lookup yields CDR1 WNHNN and CDR2 SYGVQD (reference sequence). The CDR3 protein is CASRLSRIAGGETQYF. DNA of the CDR3: TGCGCCAGCAGACTTTCCAGAATAGCGGGGGGCGAGACCCAGTACTTC.

V usage is TRBV5-1 and J usage is TRBJ2-7, with 7 bases matching TRBD1. The germline gives CDR1 SGHRS, CDR2 YFSETQ. Trimming took 4 bases from V and 1 from J; bases not matched to a gene: 8. This CDR3 comprises 15 residues. The DNA for the CDR3 is TGCGCCAGCAGCCGAGAAGGGGGCCGGTCCTACGAGCAGTACTTC. Translation: CASSREGGRSYEQYF.

The table lists this clone with a count of one. The V gene is TRBV7-2, the J gene TRBJ2-3; tentative D call: TRBD1 (6 bases). Germline V gene lookup returns CDR1 SGHTA and CDR2 FQGNSA. The CDR3 length is 15 residues. Trimming took off 0 bases at V and 3 bases at J, with 10 bases between the two ends. CDR3 in amino acids: CASSLAGHPTDTQYF. The CDR3 DNA is TGTGCCAGCAGCTTAGCGGGACACCCAACAGATACGCAGTATTTT. Based on the CDR3 plus reference TRBV7-2 and TRBJ2-3, the full variable domain is GAGVSQSPSNKVTEKGKDVELRCDPISGHTALYWYRQSLGQGLEFLIYFQGNSAPDKSGLPSDRFSAERTGGSVSTLTIQRTQQEDSAVYLCASSLAGHPTDTQYFGPGTRLTVL.

This clone has only a few counts. This chain links TRBV5-1 with TRBJ1-6; D is perhaps TRBD1 (5 bases). The length of the CDR3 is 14 residues. Looked up from germline, CDR1 is SGHRS and CDR2 is YFSETQ. The V end lost 2 bases, the J end lost 8 bases, and 11 bases lay between the germline ends. Written as DNA, the CDR3 is TGCGCCAGCAGCTTAGGAGGGGCGGATTCACCCCTCCACTTT. As protein: CASSLGGADSPLHF.